These 27 T cell receptor beta chains originate from one sample sequenced in a study of blood T cell repertoires in COVID-19. Only in-frame clones appear in the TCRdb table, and some are missing; sequencing was by immunoSEQ multiplex PCR. In the table there are some 93,000 clones, approximately 89% of which are singletons. Sequencing was done on a sample of peripheral blood. These receptors all come from a man aged 50 to 59 with acute or convalescent COVID-19.

This clone was observed at least ten times. This chain links TRBV2 with TRBJ1-6, with a weak D call TRBD1 (6 bases). The V end lost 3 bases, the J end lost 7 bases, and 13 bases lay between the germline ends. In germline, CDR1 is SNHLY, CDR2 FYNNEI. This CDR3 region has 15 residues. The CDR3 DNA reads as TGTGCCAGCAGTGATCGGAGGACAGTCAATTCACCCCTCCACTTT. Protein: CASSDRRTVNSPLHF.

In regard to this clone: In the same sample, other DNA sequences code for this CDR3. The rearrangement joins TRBV11-2 to TRBJ1-2, with TRBD1 identical over 10 bases. Germline-derived CDR1 and CDR2 are SGHAT and FQNNGV. V lost 9 bases to trimming and J lost 4 bases; unmatched junction nucleotides: 8. The CDR3 length is 14 residues. CDR3 in amino acids: CASSPGQGTYGYTF. Here the CDR3 DNA reads TGTGCCAGTAGCCCGGGACAGGGGACCTATGGCTACACCTTC.

The V and J genes are TRBV5-1 and TRBJ2-1, with 8 positions matching TRBD2. Germline trimming cut 3 bases from V and 0 bases from J; bases unmatched to any gene: 8. CDR1 SGHRS and CDR2 YFSETQ come from the germline V gene. This CDR3 is built from 17 residues. For the CDR3, the DNA is TGCGCCAGCAGCTACAGCGGGAGTCCCAGCTCCTACAATGAGCAGTTCTTC. Protein: CASSYSGSPSSYNEQFF.

This chain connects TRBV27 to TRBJ1-6; 11 bases align to TRBD1. V was pared by 0 bases and J by 10 bases, with 8 bases of the junction left unmatched. The CDR3 spans 17 residues. The germline V gene has CDR1 MNHEY and CDR2 SMNVEV (reference sequence). CDR3 residues: CASSLSEPGQGVSPLHF. The DNA for the CDR3 is TGTGCCAGCAGTTTATCGGAACCGGGACAGGGGGTATCACCCCTCCACTTT.

The sample holds a few counts of this clone. The chain combines TRBV6-6 with TRBJ1-1; D is undetermined. The V gene lost 5 bases and the J gene lost 6 bases, with 13 bases spanning the gap. This CDR3 region has 13 residues. The germline V gene encodes CDR1 MNHNY and CDR2 SVGAGI (reference sequence). The CDR3 DNA follows: TGTGCCAGCAGTCGCCAGACACCTCCTGAAGCTTTCTTT. Translation gives CASSRQTPPEAFF.

CDR3 nucleotide sequence: TGTGCCAGTAGTAGGGGAACAGGGAGCTCCTATAATTCACCCCTCCACTTT. This encodes CASSRGTGSSYNSPLHF. The chain recombines TRBV19 with TRBJ1-6, with TRBD1 as a possible D gene (6 bases). The germline CDR1 and CDR2 sequences are LNHDA and SQIVND (reference sequence). Trimming removed 4 bases from V and 0 bases from J, with 13 bases in between. The CDR3 totals 17 residues.

The V call is TRBV28, the J call TRBJ1-4, with 12 bases identical to TRBD1. CDR3 length: 22 amino acids. The germline CDR1 and CDR2 sequences are MDHEN and SYDVKM. V shed 4 bases, J shed 5 bases, and the junction held 23 bases outside the gene matches. The CDR3 sequence is CASSSTTFNRDRGLKLNEKLFF. Here the CDR3 DNA reads TGTGCCAGCAGTTCAACAACTTTTAACCGGGACAGGGGGCTGAAGTTAAATGAAAAACTGTTTTTT.

The V and J genes are TRBV5-1 and TRBJ1-6; no reliable D call. The CDR3 totals 13 residues. The V gene's germline CDR1 is SGHRS and CDR2 YFSETQ. Trimming stripped 1 base from V and 6 bases from J, with 5 bases between. CDR3 amino acids: CASSLLSNSPLHF. In nucleotides, the CDR3 is TGCGCCAGCAGCTTGTTGAGTAATTCACCCCTCCACTTT.

This chain connects TRBV14 to TRBJ2-3; D uncertain. The V end lost 3 bases, the J end lost 6 bases, and 10 bases lay between the germline ends. In germline, CDR1 is SGHDN, CDR2 FVKESK. The CDR3 length is 13 residues. As DNA, the CDR3 is TGTGCCAGCAGCCAGGGCCCGTCGGATACGCAGTATTTT. This sequence encodes CASSQGPSDTQYF.

J is TRBJ1-5 and V is TRBV29-1, with a possible D match to TRBD1 (6 bases). Deletions cut 4 bases from V and 0 bases from J, with 19 bases between. CDR3 length equals 17 residues. The germline V gene has CDR1 SQVTM and CDR2 ANQGSEA. The CDR3 here is CSVGGGRGGTSNQPQHF. The CDR3 coding sequence is TGCAGCGTTGGCGGGGGCCGAGGAGGGACTAGCAATCAGCCCCAGCATTTT.

The chain is built from TRBV3-1 (or the pseudogene TRBV3-2) and TRBJ1-1; tentative D call: TRBD1 (5 bases). Trimming cost V 4 bases and J 8 bases, with 17 bases left between them. The CDR3 runs 14 residues. Germline lookup yields CDR1 LGHDT and CDR2 YNNKEL (reference sequence). DNA for the CDR3: TGTGCCAGCAGCCCACGGGGGGAAGGGACCGAAGCTTTCTTT. Its protein product is CASSPRGEGTEAFF.

The chain recombines TRBV6-1 with TRBJ2-7; perhaps TRBD2 as D (5 bases). The CDR3 length is 14 residues. Trimming removed 0 bases at V and 5 bases at J, with 11 bases between. In germline, CDR1 is MNHNS, CDR2 SASEGT. For the CDR3, the DNA is TGTGCCAGCAGTGAAGCGTGGAGGACGAACGAGCAGTACTTC. Translation gives CASSEAWRTNEQYF.

The V call is TRBV28, the J call TRBJ2-4, with TRBD2 matching over 7 bases. Per the germline V gene, CDR1 is MDHEN and CDR2 is SYDVKM. V gave up 5 bases and J gave up 2 bases; unmatched junction bases: 9. This CDR3 is 16 amino acids long. The CDR3 protein is CASSIIGSGTKNIQYF. In nucleotides, the CDR3 is TGTGCCAGCAGTATAATCGGAAGCGGGACCAAAAACATTCAGTACTTC.

The chain combines TRBV5-5 with TRBJ2-5; D is undetermined. The CDR3 covers 15 residues. With 4 bases removed from V and 6 bases from J, the gap between germline ends came to 19 bases. Germline CDR1 and CDR2: SGHKS and YYEKEE (reference sequence). The CDR3 DNA follows: TGTGCCAGCAGCCCCACAAGTCTCAGTGGGCAGACCCAGTACTTC. It encodes CASSPTSLSGQTQYF.

This sequence joins TRBV10-3 and TRBJ1-4, with a possible D match to TRBD1 (5 bases). Trimming removed 0 bases at V and 2 bases at J, with 13 bases between. CDR3 length: 17 amino acids. Germline CDR1 reads ENHRY; CDR2 reads SYGVKD. The CDR3 sequence: CAISESIVGGTNEKLFF. The CDR3 DNA is TGTGCCATCAGTGAGTCGATCGTCGGGGGGACTAATGAAAAACTGTTTTTT.

As DNA, the CDR3 is TGCAGCGTTGAAGAGTCGGGGGGGAGTGAAAAACTGTTTTTT. This encodes CSVEESGGSEKLFF. This rearrangement joins TRBV29-1 to TRBJ1-4, with a possible D match to TRBD1 (5 bases). The CDR3 is 14 residues long. The V gene lost 0 bases and the J gene lost 7 bases, with 12 bases spanning the gap. Germline V gene sequence: CDR1 SQVTM, CDR2 ANQGSEA.

This rearrangement joins TRBV10-3 to TRBJ2-3; D is possibly TRBD2 (7 bases). Germline V gene lookup returns CDR1 ENHRY and CDR2 SYGVKD. V was clipped by 6 bases and J by 2 bases, with 15 bases between them. There are 15 residues in the CDR3. CDR3 in DNA: TGTGCCATCAGGGCGGGGCGGGGGCCCACAGATACGCAGTATTTT. Residues: CAIRAGRGPTDTQYF.

The chain carries TRBV15 and TRBJ1-4; D is possibly TRBD1 (5 bases). Germline CDR1 LNHNV, CDR2 YYDKDF (reference sequence). The CDR3 has 13 residues. V lost 5 bases to trimming and J lost 6 bases, with 10 bases between them. DNA for the CDR3: TGTGCCACCAGCTGGGGCCTAGATGAAAAACTGTTTTTT. This translates into CATSWGLDEKLFF.

This rearrangement joins TRBV12-3 or TRBV12-4 to TRBJ1-6, with D possibly being TRBD1 (6 bases). This CDR3 region has 13 residues. V was trimmed by 4 bases and J by 14 bases, leaving 15 bases between them. The CDR3 DNA is TGTGCCAGCAGTTCAGGGGCCCCTTTAACCCTCCACTTT. Its translation: CASSSGAPLTLHF.

The V call is TRBV9, the J call TRBJ1-5; D might be TRBD1 (5 bases). The V end was cut by 0 bases, the J end by 5 bases, with 12 bases between. This CDR3 spans 15 amino acids. From germline, CDR1 is SGDLS and CDR2 YYNGEE. The CDR3 loop reads CASSVGQGGYQPQHF. The CDR3 DNA sequence: TGTGCCAGCAGCGTAGGGCAGGGAGGATATCAGCCCCAGCATTTT.

This rearrangement joins TRBV2 to TRBJ2-7; possible D gene TRBD2, 6 bases. The CDR3 has 13 amino acids. The ends were cut back, 7 bases at V and 7 bases at J, with 17 bases in the middle. CDR1 is SNHLY, CDR2 FYNNEI, per germline. CDR3 in amino acids: CASKDGDWGEQYF. The CDR3 DNA reads as TGTGCCAGCAAGGACGGGGACTGGGGGGAGCAGTACTTC.

This clone came up once. The chain carries TRBV10-2 and TRBJ2-1; weak D call: TRBD2 (5 bases). CDR3 length: 16 amino acids. CDR1 and CDR2 from the germline V gene are WSHSY and SAAADI. Deletions cut 1 base from V and 0 bases from J, with 10 bases between. Here the CDR3 DNA reads TGCGCCAGCAGTGAGTTCGACTACCCCTCCTACAATGAGCAGTTCTTC. As protein: CASSEFDYPSYNEQFF.

The genes are TRBV6-6 and TRBJ1-2; 7 bases map to TRBD1. The CDR3 covers 16 residues. Germline trimming cut 4 bases from V and 4 bases from J; bases unmatched to any gene: 12. Germline CDR1 reads MNHNY; CDR2 reads SVGAGI (reference sequence). CDR3 sequence reads: CASSLVGTARGYGYTF. The DNA of the CDR3 is TGTGCCAGCAGTTTAGTCGGGACAGCGCGAGGCTATGGCTACACCTTC.

This chain connects TRBV7-9 to TRBJ1-2; tentatively, D is TRBD1 (5 bases). Trimming left V 5 bases short and J 6 bases short, with 19 bases between. The CDR3 covers 15 residues. Germline V gives CDR1 SEHNR, CDR2 FQNEAQ (reference sequence). Here the CDR3 reads CASSKQDGREDGYTF. CDR3 nucleotides: TGTGCCAGCAGCAAACAGGACGGCAGGGAGGATGGCTACACCTTC.

The chain has TRBV15 and TRBJ2-7, with 8 bases aligning to TRBD1. CDR3 length equals 15 residues. In germline, CDR1 is LNHNV, CDR2 YYDKDF (reference sequence). V trimming: 3 bases; J trimming: 6 bases; junction bases outside the gene matches: 10. The DNA of the CDR3 is TGTGCCACCAGCAGGCCTCGGACAGGGCCTTCCGAGCAGTACTTC. Its translation is CATSRPRTGPSEQYF.

The V gene is TRBV7-2, the J gene TRBJ1-1; D gene ambiguous. Trimming left V 1 base short and J 0 bases short, with 12 bases between. The CDR3 length is 16 residues. Per germline, CDR1 SGHTA and CDR2 FQGNSA. The CDR3 DNA follows: TGTGCCAGCAGCTTAGATCACGGAGTAGTGAACACTGAAGCTTTCTTT. Protein sequence: CASSLDHGVVNTEAFF.

This clone appeared once. V and J are TRBV6-5 and TRBJ1-5, with D tentatively TRBD1 (5 bases). CDR3 length: 16 amino acids. Looked up from germline, CDR1 is MNHEY and CDR2 is SVGAGI. V lost 0 bases, J lost 4 bases, and 13 bases lay in between. This CDR3 reads CASSYSSGKGNQPQHF. CDR3 sequence (DNA): TGTGCCAGCAGTTACTCTTCAGGGAAGGGAAATCAGCCCCAGCATTTT.